The clone carrying this T cell receptor beta chain was picked up a small number of times. The antigen remains unidentified. This entry belongs to a study of cytomegalovirus exposure and HLA in healthy donors. Findings and limits, study-wide: Some V segments (TRBV6-2 and TRBV6-3 among them) were excluded as indistinguishable.

The ends lost 4 bases at V and 1 base at J; junction bases unmatched: 5. The CDR3 runs to 15 residues. From germline, CDR1 is SGHNT and CDR2 YYREEE (reference sequence). 13 Jbeta primers and 60 Vbeta primers were used for the PCR. Only in-frame clones appear in the TCRdb table, and some are missing; sequencing was by immunoSEQ multiplex PCR. The top ten hold under 6% of the sample, which has 100,000 to 150,000 clones, about 11% seen once. This TCR was recovered from a woman under 30 in good health and CMV-seropositive. Sequencing was performed on PBMCs. The chain is built from TRBV5-4 and TRBJ1-1; 9 bases fit TRBD1. CDR3 protein: CASSQNRGRNTEAFF. The CDR3 DNA sequence: TGTGCCAGCAGCCAAAACAGGGGGCGGAACACTGAAGCTTTCTTT. Supplemented by reference TRBV5-4 and TRBJ1-1, the full variable domain reads ETGVTQSPTHLIKTRGQQVTLRCSSQSGHNTVSWYQQALGQGPQFIFQYYREEENGRGNFPPRFSGLQFPNYSSELNVNALELDDSALYLCASSQNRGRNTEAFFGQGTRLTVV.